This T cell receptor beta chain was found in a study of T cell responses to AZD1222 COVID-19 vaccine. Study-wide findings and caveats: A mostly white British donor set with more females was recruited, and clonal diversity was possibly underestimated.

About this clone: Its specificity is unknown.

The repertoire was sequenced with immunoSEQ multiplex PCR; TCRdb's copy has only in-frame clones and lacks some. The sample has tens of thousands of clones; around 82% are singletons. From germline, CDR1 is SNHLY and CDR2 FYNNEI. Trimming pared 4 bases from V and 3 bases from J, leaving 12 bases between. The CDR3 is made up of 14 amino acids. The sequencing here drew on peripheral blood, taken 28 days after the second AZD1222 dose. The chain combines TRBV2 with TRBJ1-2; maybe TRBD1 (6 bases). The receptor comes from an adult who received the AZD1222 COVID-19 vaccine. The CDR3 protein is CASSVSGGDYGYTF. Written as DNA, the CDR3 is TGTGCCAGCAGTGTTTCCGGGGGCGACTATGGCTACACCTTC.